The present T cell receptor (beta chain) was sequenced within a study of shared clonotypes between healthy human individuals (dated by TCRdb to 2020 to 2022). Context from the whole study: Three men and a couple of women, aged 18 to 49 years, made up the cohort. For each donor, three plates each were used for CD4 naive and CD4 memory, two plates were used for CD8 naive, and one plate was used for CD8 memory. Per donor, leukapheresis produced somewhere between about 0.9 and 9.5 billion PBMCs. To increase sequencing depth and limit assay-specific biases, TCR repertoire library preparation and sequencing were carried out by different laboratories using diverse techniques. To estimate repertoire size and how much clonotypes are shared between individuals, the study performed deep sequencing of blood TCR repertoires from roughly five healthy adults.

Trimming at the junction amounts to 6 bases on V and 0 bases on J, and the germline ends lie 15 bases apart. The CDR3, cysteine through phenylalanine, is 15 amino acids long. The entry retains the CDR3 DNA only, 45 bases that are in frame from base 1. CDR1 is given as SQVTM and CDR2 as ANQGSEA, both from the germline V gene. Using the deep immunoSEQ assay, TCR CDR3 regions were amplified from genomic DNA by multiplex PCR. Extracted genomic DNA from each cell subset was spread evenly across all wells of several immunoSEQ 96-well plates, with each plate serving as a replicate. Each replicate PCR for sorted subsets received about 210 ng genomic DNA, equal to roughly 30,000 T cell genomes. The purified libraries were quantified using a Qubit 3.0 fluorometer, sized with a Bioanalyzer 2100, and then quantified again using the KAPA Library Quantification kit. Each immunoSEQ 96-well plate was sequenced on its own single-read 150-cycle Illumina NextSeq 550 flow cell. In the original analysis: Because the immunoSEQ output included only junctional sequences and no quality scores, the filtering could not be the same as the filtering used for full-length reads. To assign V/J genes and CDR3, sequences were annotated using PyIR, a Python wrapper for IgBLAST v1.9, with IMGT germline references. Reads were filtered out if the reads had weak V/J assignments (E-value above 1e-6), no CDR3, stop codons, out-of-frame junctions, or ambiguous translated residues. V3J clonotypes were defined by identical inferred V gene, J gene, and CDR3 amino acid sequence. Percentage overlap between repertoires was calculated by dividing the number of shared unique clonotypes by the size of the smaller repertoire. Richness of each repertoire was evaluated using RTK rarefaction, the Chao1 estimator, and Recon v2.1 estimates of unobserved clonotypes. Generation probabilities for all TCRbeta clonotypes obtained by the gDNA method from a few donors were computed using OLGA. In TCRdb, the immuneACCESS table is reduced to in-frame sequences with V and J assigned. These tables do not hold every clone; where another copy was compared, an unresolved V gene accounts for under half, and the others remain unexplained. The V and J calls and the clone size are those of that table, but D and trimming were determined from the DNA. Across this sample there are 800,000 to 1,200,000 clones, with 70% to 80% seen only once. The ten largest clones add up to approximately 0.5% of the sample.

Healthy HIV-negative adults with no recently reported acute infections or vaccinations were included as donors. Every donor was a Caucasian adult residing in Nashville, Tennessee, USA. Magnetic negative selection was used to enrich CD4+ T cells, after which naive cells were positively selected on CD45RA and the negative fraction became the memory subset. After blood collection by leukapheresis, PBMCs were isolated using Ficoll-Histopaque density gradient centrifugation and then cryopreserved in the vapor phase of liquid nitrogen. Analytical flow cytometry was used to check the purity and quantity of every magnetically sorted T cell population. Genomic DNA was isolated from each sorted fraction and quantified by UV absorbance on a Nanodrop 2000c. The investigation overall reported the following: The small number of donors limited the genetic and exposure-history diversity represented. Pairwise subsampling indicated that sequencing depth was expected to affect the degree of clonotype sharing among donors. When a handful of donors were compared, the shared fraction of clonotypes was about 5% for naive CD4, 3.5% for naive CD8, 2% to 2.5% for memory CD4, and around 0.4% for memory CD8. Larger estimated clonotype richness was generally found for naive subsets than for memory subsets. Sampling was restricted to blood, and TCR repertoires in tissue are likely to differ from TCR repertoires in blood. Even with the large sequencing depth, rarefaction of the sorted-subset datasets indicated that sequencing was incomplete. Compared with non-shared clonotypes, clonotypes shared by all four sorted-subset donors had higher generation probabilities.

To note about this clone: The clone's antigen remains unknown. Per-base qualities were not stored, and no clone one base away is much larger.

The chain employs TRBV29-1 and TRBJ1-3; TRBD1 could be the D gene, as 5 bases match. Sample: memory CD4+ T cells from PBMCs. According to the study, the label for this sample's cell subset or site signals: CD45RA-negative fraction. The receptor comes from a man in his late teens or twenties in good health. Some clones in this sample may be carry-over from other donors' samples. The CDR3 region: CSVRPEGASGNTIYF. The nucleotide sequence reads as follows: TGCAGCGTCCGCCCGGAAGGGGCCTCTGGAAACACCATATATTTT.